The clone carrying this TCR beta chain was observed at least ten times. Its target is not known. What was amplified from RNA transcripts were TCR beta CDR3 regions. During a first-round RT-PCR of the TCR CDR3, the HTBI primer set was used. Via MiXCR, TCRdb re-called the multiplex PCR reads, giving one row per CDR3 protein. There are under 400,000 distinct CDR3 sequences in the sample; approximately 22% occur only once, and around 48% lies in the top ten. The diagnoses drew upon clinical symptoms, serum thyroxine and TRAb, thyroid ultrasound and orbital computed tomography. The sample belongs to a study of T cells in Graves' hyperthyroidism and ophthalmopathy. Study outcomes and limitations: The model made its ophthalmopathy prediction, and onset followed a median approximately 6.5 months later.

Per germline, CDR1 MNHEY and CDR2 SMNVEV (reference sequence). The CDR3 length is 15 residues. The V and J ends lost 7 bases and 4 bases, in that order; junction bases with no gene match: 9. This sequence was found in a woman aged 45-59 years with Graves' hyperthyroidism. The sample consisted of blood. The chain is built from TRBV27 and TRBJ2-1; TRBD2 matches at 8 bases. Written as DNA, the CDR3 is TGTGCCAGCACCCGTCGGGGGGGTCGGTACAATGAGCAGTTCTTC. Its translation is CASTRRGGRYNEQFF.